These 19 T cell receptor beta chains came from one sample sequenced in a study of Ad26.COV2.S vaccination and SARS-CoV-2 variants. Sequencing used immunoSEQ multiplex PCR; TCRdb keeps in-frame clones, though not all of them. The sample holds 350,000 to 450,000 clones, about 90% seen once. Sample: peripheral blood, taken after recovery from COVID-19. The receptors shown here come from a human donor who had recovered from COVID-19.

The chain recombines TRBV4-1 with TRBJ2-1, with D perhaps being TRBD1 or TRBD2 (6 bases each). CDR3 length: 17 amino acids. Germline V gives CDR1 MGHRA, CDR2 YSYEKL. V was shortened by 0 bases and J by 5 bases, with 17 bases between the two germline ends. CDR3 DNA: TGCGCCAGCAGCCAAGAATATGGGGGGCGATCAAACAATGAGCAGTTCTTC. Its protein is CASSQEYGGRSNNEQFF.

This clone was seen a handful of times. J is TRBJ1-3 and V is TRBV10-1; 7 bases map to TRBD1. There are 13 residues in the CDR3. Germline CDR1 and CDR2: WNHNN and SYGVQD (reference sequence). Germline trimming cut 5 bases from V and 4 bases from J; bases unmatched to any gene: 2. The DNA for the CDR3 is TGCGCCAGCAGTACAGGGGCCGGAAACACCATATATTTT. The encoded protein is CASSTGAGNTIYF.

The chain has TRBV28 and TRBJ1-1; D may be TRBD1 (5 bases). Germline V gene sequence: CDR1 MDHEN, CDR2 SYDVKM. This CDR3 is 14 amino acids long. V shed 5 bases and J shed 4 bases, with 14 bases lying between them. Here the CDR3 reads CASSPPGHSTEAFF. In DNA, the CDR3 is TGTGCCAGCAGTCCTCCAGGGCATAGCACTGAAGCTTTCTTT.

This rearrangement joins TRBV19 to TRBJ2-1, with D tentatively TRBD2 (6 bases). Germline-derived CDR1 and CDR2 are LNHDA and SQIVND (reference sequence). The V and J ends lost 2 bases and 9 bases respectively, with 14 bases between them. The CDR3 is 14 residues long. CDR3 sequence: CASSIRVRGGEQFF. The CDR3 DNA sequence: TGTGCCAGTAGTATACGGGTACGGGGAGGTGAGCAGTTCTTC.

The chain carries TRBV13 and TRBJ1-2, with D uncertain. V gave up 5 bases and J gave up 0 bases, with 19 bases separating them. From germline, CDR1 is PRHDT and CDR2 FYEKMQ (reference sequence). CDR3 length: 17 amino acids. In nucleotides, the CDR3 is TGTGCCAGCAGCCCTACCCCTAGGTCGTCTTCTAACTATGGCTACACCTTC. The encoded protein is CASSPTPRSSSNYGYTF.

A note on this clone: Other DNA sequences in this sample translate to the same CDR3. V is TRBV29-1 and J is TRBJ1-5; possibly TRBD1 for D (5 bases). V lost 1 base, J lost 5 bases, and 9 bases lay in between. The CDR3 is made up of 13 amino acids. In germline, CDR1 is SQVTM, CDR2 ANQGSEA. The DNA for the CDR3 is TGCAGCGTTGAAGTTCAGGGTGATCAGCCCCAGCATTTT. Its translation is CSVEVQGDQPQHF.

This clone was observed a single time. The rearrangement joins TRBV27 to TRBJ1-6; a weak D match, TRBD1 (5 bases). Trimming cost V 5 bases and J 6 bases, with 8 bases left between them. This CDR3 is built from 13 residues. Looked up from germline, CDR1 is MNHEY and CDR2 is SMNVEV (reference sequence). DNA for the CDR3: TGTGCCAGCAGTCGGGACGGTAATTCACCCCTCCACTTT. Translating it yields CASSRDGNSPLHF.

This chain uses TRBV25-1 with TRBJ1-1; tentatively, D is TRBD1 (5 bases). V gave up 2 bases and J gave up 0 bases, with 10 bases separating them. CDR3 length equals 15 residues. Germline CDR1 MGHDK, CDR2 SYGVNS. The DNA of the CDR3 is TGTGCCAGCAGTGAACCAGGGCGGTTGAACACTGAAGCTTTCTTT. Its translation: CASSEPGRLNTEAFF.

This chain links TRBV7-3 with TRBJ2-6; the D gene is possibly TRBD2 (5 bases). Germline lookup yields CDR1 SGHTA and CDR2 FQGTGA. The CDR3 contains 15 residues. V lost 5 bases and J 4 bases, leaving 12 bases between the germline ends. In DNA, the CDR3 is TGTGCCAGCAGCGCGGGTGTGGCCGGGGCCAACGTCCTGACTTTC. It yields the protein CASSAGVAGANVLTF.

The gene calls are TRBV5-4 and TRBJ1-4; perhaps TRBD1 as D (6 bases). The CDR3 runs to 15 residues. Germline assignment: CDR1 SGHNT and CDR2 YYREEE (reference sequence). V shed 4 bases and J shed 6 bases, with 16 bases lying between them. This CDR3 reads CASSRAAGEDEKLFF. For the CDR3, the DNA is TGTGCCAGCAGCCGGGCGGCAGGGGAAGATGAAAAACTGTTTTTT.

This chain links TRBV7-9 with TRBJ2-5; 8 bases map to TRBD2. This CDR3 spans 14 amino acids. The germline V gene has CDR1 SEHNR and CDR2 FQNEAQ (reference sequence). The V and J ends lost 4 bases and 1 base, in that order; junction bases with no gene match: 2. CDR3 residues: CASSSGRAQETQYF. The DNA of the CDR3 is TGTGCCAGCAGCTCCGGGAGGGCCCAAGAGACCCAGTACTTC.

CDR3 loop: CSVEGTAGGTEAFF. The CDR3 DNA reads TGCAGCGTTGAAGGGACAGCGGGTGGGACTGAAGCTTTCTTT. The V call is TRBV29-1, the J call TRBJ1-1, with D possibly TRBD1 on 6 matching bases. CDR1 and CDR2 from the germline V gene are SQVTM and ANQGSEA. CDR3 length equals 14 residues. The V end was cut by 1 base, the J end by 5 bases, with 14 bases between.

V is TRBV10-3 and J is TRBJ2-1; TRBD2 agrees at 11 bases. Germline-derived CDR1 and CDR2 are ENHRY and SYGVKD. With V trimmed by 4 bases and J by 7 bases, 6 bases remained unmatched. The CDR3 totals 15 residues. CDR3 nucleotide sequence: TGTGCCATCAGTGTTGGGACTAGCGGACTAAATGAGCAGTTCTTC. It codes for CAISVGTSGLNEQFF.

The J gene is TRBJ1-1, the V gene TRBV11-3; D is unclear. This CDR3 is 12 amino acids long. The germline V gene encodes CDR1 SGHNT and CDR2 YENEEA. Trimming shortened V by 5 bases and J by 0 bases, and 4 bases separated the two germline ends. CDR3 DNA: TGTGCCAGCAGCACCTTGAACACTGAAGCTTTCTTT. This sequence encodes CASSTLNTEAFF.

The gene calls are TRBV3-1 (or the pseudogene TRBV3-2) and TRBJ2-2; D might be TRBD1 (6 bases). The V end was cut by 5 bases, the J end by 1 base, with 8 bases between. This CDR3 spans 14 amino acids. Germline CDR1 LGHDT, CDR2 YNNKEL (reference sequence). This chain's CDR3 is CASSKQGNTGELFF. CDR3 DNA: TGTGCCAGCAGCAAACAGGGGAACACCGGGGAGCTGTTTTTT.

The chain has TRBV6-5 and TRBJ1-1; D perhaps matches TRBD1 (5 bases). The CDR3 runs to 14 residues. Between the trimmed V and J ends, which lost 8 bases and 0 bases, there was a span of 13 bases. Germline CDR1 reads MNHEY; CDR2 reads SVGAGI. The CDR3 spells CASSRDPMNTEAFF. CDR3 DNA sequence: TGTGCCAGCTCCCGGGACCCTATGAACACTGAAGCTTTCTTT.

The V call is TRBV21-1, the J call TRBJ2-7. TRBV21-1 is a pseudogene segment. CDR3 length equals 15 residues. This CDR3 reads CASSKGTPPRYEQYF. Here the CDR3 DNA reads TGTGCCAGCAGCAAGGGAACTCCCCCCCGATACGAGCAGTACTTC.

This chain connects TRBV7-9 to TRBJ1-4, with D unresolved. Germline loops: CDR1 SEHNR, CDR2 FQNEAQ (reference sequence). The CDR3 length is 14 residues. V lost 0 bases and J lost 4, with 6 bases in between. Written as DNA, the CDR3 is TGTGCCAGCAGCTTAGCAAGTAGTAATGAAAAACTGTTTTTT. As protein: CASSLASSNEKLFF.

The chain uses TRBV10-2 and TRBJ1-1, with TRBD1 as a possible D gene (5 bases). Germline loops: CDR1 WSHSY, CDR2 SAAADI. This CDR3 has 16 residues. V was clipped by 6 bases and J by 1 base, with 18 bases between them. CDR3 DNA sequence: TGCGCCAGCAGCCCTGGGGCCGGAGGTAGGAACACTGAAGCTTTCTTT. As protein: CASSPGAGGRNTEAFF.